The 22 T cell receptor beta chains listed next were all sequenced from one sample in a study of cytomegalovirus exposure and HLA in healthy donors. The primer mix had 60 Vbeta and 13 Jbeta primers. Clones were sequenced by immunoSEQ multiplex PCR, and TCRdb holds only the in-frame ones, with some missing. The profile shows about 130,000 clones, 80% to 90% of them singletons. Specimen: PBMCs. The receptors were gathered from a woman in her 40s in good health and CMV-seropositive.

The chain has TRBV11-2 and TRBJ1-2, with 11 bases identical to TRBD1. CDR3 length equals 17 residues. Trimming removed 2 bases from V and 2 bases from J; junction bases left unmatched: 7. CDR1 and CDR2 (germline): SGHAT, FQNNGV. CDR3 region: CASSLRDRGNPNYGYTF. As DNA, the CDR3 is TGTGCCAGCAGCTTAAGGGACAGGGGGAATCCAAACTATGGCTACACCTTC.

The chain recombines TRBV30 with TRBJ1-3; possible D gene TRBD1, 6 bases. V lost 5 bases to trimming and J lost 1 base, with 9 bases between them. The CDR3 runs to 13 residues. Germline CDR1 GTSNPN, CDR2 SVGIG (reference sequence). The CDR3 nucleotides are TGTGCCTGGGCACAGGGATCTGGAAACACCATATATTTT. It is translated as CAWAQGSGNTIYF.

This sequence joins TRBV7-9 and TRBJ2-5; 7 bases are a match to TRBD1. Per the germline V gene, CDR1 is SEHNR and CDR2 is FQNEAQ (reference sequence). The CDR3 is 15 amino acids. V shed 5 bases and J 2 bases; nucleotides not matched to a gene: 8. The CDR3 DNA sequence: TGTGCCAGCAGCCAAAGACAGGACAGGCAAGAGACCCAGTACTTC. The encoded protein is CASSQRQDRQETQYF.

The V gene is TRBV5-1, the J gene TRBJ1-2; the D gene is possibly TRBD1 (6 bases). This CDR3 contains 16 residues. Trimming left V 0 bases short and J 0 bases short, with 12 bases between. Germline V CDR1 and CDR2: SGHRS, YFSETQ. The CDR3 region has the DNA TGCGCCAGCAGCTTGGGCGTCAGGGGATCTAACTATGGCTACACCTTC. This gives the protein CASSLGVRGSNYGYTF.

The chain combines TRBV7-3 with TRBJ2-2, with D perhaps TRBD1 (6 bases). The CDR3 has 15 amino acids. V lost 5 bases and J 0 bases, leaving 10 bases between the germline ends. The germline V gene encodes CDR1 SGHTA and CDR2 FQGTGA. The CDR3 sequence is CASSETGTNTGELFF. CDR3 nucleotides: TGTGCCAGCAGCGAGACAGGCACGAACACCGGGGAGCTGTTTTTT. Full variable domain (missing parts from reference TRBV7-3 and TRBJ2-2): GAGVSQTPSNKVTEKGKYVELRCDPISGHTALYWYRQSLGQGPEFLIYFQGTGAADDSGLPNDRFFAVRPEGSVSTLKIQRTERGDSAVYLCASSETGTNTGELFFGEGSRLTVL.

The table lists this clone with a count of one. CDR3 region: CASSRTSGRGETQYF. DNA of the CDR3: TGCGCCAGCAGCCGTACTAGCGGGAGGGGGGAGACCCAGTACTTC. The chain uses TRBV4-3 and TRBJ2-5; 13 bases agree with TRBD2. This CDR3 region has 15 residues. Germline CDR1 and CDR2: LGHNA and YSLEER. Losses at the gene ends were 4 bases for V and 5 bases for J; bases not matched to a gene: 4.

J is TRBJ2-2 and V is TRBV4-3; 8 bases are shared with TRBD1. The germline V gene encodes CDR1 LGHNA and CDR2 YSLEER. J gave up 0 bases and V 0 bases, and 9 bases lay outside the gene matches. This CDR3 has 19 amino acids. The CDR3 DNA reads as TGCGCCAGCAGCCAAGAGGAAACCGGGACAGGTTCGAACACCGGGGAGCTGTTTTTT. Its translation is CASSQEETGTGSNTGELFF.

The V and J genes are TRBV5-6 and TRBJ1-1; the D is unclear. Trimming stripped 2 bases from V and 6 bases from J, with 11 bases between. CDR3 length: 13 residues. Germline CDR1 reads SGHDT; CDR2 reads YYEEEE. CDR3 sequence reads: CASSLIRLPEAFF. CDR3 DNA sequence: TGTGCCAGCAGCTTAATTAGACTTCCTGAAGCTTTCTTT.

The CDR3 DNA follows: TGTGCCAGCAGCTCGGGACAGTTCTACAATGAGCAGTTCTTC. It is translated as CASSSGQFYNEQFF. The chain has TRBV11-3 and TRBJ2-1, with 7 bases that match TRBD1. CDR1 and CDR2 from the germline V gene are SGHNT and YENEEA. This CDR3 has 14 residues. V dropped 4 bases and J dropped 3; count of bases not matched to a gene: 3.

This clone has only one observation. The chain has TRBV2 and TRBJ1-1, with 8 bases matching TRBD1. The CDR3 is 12 residues long. Per germline, CDR1 SNHLY and CDR2 FYNNEI. The V and J ends lost 6 bases and 11 bases, in that order; junction bases with no gene match: 8. The CDR3 DNA reads TGTGCCAGCAGCCTCCGGGACAGGAGGGCTTTCTTT. It translates to CASSLRDRRAFF.

The chain is built from TRBV4-1 and TRBJ2-7; 11 bases agree with TRBD2. Per germline, CDR1 MGHRA and CDR2 YSYEKL. The V segment lost 0 bases and the J segment 2 bases; nucleotides outside the gene matches: 9. The CDR3 runs to 18 residues. The CDR3 nucleotides are TGCGCCAGCAGCCAAGATCACACTAGCGGGAGAGCTCCCTACGAGCAGTACTTC. It translates to CASSQDHTSGRAPYEQYF.

This clone was picked up one time. The genes are TRBV29-1 and TRBJ2-5; 7 nucleotides match TRBD2. Germline values: CDR1 SQVTM, CDR2 ANQGSEA. CDR3 size: 15 residues. Unmatched junction bases numbered 7, after V lost 1 base and J lost 2 bases. CDR3 in amino acids: CSVEGTSANQETQYF. For the CDR3, the DNA is TGCAGCGTTGAAGGAACTAGCGCGAATCAAGAGACCCAGTACTTC.

This chain connects TRBV9 to TRBJ1-3; D is unclear. Looked up from germline, CDR1 is SGDLS and CDR2 is YYNGEE. The CDR3 runs to 14 residues. V lost 4 bases, J lost 3 bases, and 11 bases lay in between. CDR3 coding DNA: TGTGCCAGCAGCCCCCCATCGGTTGGAAACACCATATATTTT. As protein: CASSPPSVGNTIYF.

This clone was seen more than once but under ten times. This rearrangement joins TRBV11-2 to TRBJ1-2; the D is unclear. CDR1 SGHAT and CDR2 FQNNGV come from the germline V gene. Trimming took off 5 bases at V and 4 bases at J, with 11 bases between the two ends. This CDR3 has 13 amino acids. CDR3 nucleotides: TGTGCCAGCAGCCCAGACGGACTCTATGGCTACACCTTC. Translation gives CASSPDGLYGYTF. Full variable domain (remainder filled in from reference TRBV11-2 and TRBJ1-2): EAGVAQSPRYKIIEKRQSVAFWCNPISGHATLYWYQQILGQGPKLLIQFQNNGVVDDSQLPKDRFSAERLKGVDSTLKIQPAKLEDSAVYLCASSPDGLYGYTFGSGTRLTVV.

This chain connects TRBV4-3 to TRBJ2-1; 9 nucleotides agree with TRBD1. The CDR3 extends over 16 amino acids. The junction had 11 bases not matched to a gene; V was cut back by 1 base and J by 10 bases. Germline CDR1 reads LGHNA; CDR2 reads YSLEER. CDR3 residues: CASSQGRDRALDEQFF. CDR3 sequence (DNA): TGCGCCAGCAGCCAAGGCCGGGACAGGGCCTTGGACGAGCAGTTCTTC.

This clone was picked up one time. J is TRBJ2-2 and V is TRBV6-5; D is ambiguous. Per the germline V gene, CDR1 is MNHEY and CDR2 is SVGAGI. With 7 bases removed from V and 1 base from J, the gap between germline ends came to 10 bases. The CDR3 sequence is 14 residues long. DNA of the CDR3: TGTGCCAGCAAACCCACGGGGAACACCGGGGAGCTGTTTTTT. It is translated as CASKPTGNTGELFF.

This sequence joins TRBV27 and TRBJ1-6; no reliable D call. Per the germline V gene, CDR1 is MNHEY and CDR2 is SMNVEV (reference sequence). The V end was cut by 2 bases, the J end by 0 bases, with 11 bases between. CDR3 length equals 17 residues. In nucleotides, the CDR3 is TGTGCCAGCAGTTTACCCCCAGGCAGCTCCTATAATTCACCCCTCCACTTT. Translation: CASSLPPGSSYNSPLHF.

This clone was seen a single time. J is TRBJ1-2 and V is TRBV4-3, with 12 bases matching TRBD1. Trimming removed 3 bases from V and 8 bases from J; junction bases left unmatched: 7. Germline CDR1 reads LGHNA; CDR2 reads YSLEER. The CDR3 loop spans 15 amino acids. The CDR3 region has the DNA TGCGCCAGCAGCCAGTCAGGGACAGGGGGCATAGGCTACACCTTC. Its protein product is CASSQSGTGGIGYTF.

The chain uses TRBV6-1 and TRBJ1-1, with D perhaps TRBD1 (6 bases). There are 14 residues in the CDR3. V lost 8 bases and J 4 bases, leaving 17 bases between the germline ends. Germline CDR1 and CDR2: MNHNS and SASEGT. CDR3 nucleotide sequence: TGTGCCAGCGTCCAGAGAACAGGGATCACTGAAGCTTTCTTT. The encoded protein is CASVQRTGITEAFF.

The V call is TRBV5-4, the J call TRBJ1-2, with D perhaps matching TRBD1 (6 bases). The CDR3 runs to 15 residues. The germline V gene encodes CDR1 SGHNT and CDR2 YYREEE (reference sequence). The V end lost 4 bases, the J end lost 0 bases, and 13 bases lay between the germline ends. Here the CDR3 DNA reads TGTGCCAGCAGCGCCCGGGACAAGTCTAACTATGGCTACACCTTC. It translates to CASSARDKSNYGYTF. The whole variable domain, remainder taken from reference TRBV5-4 and TRBJ1-2, is ETGVTQSPTHLIKTRGQQVTLRCSSQSGHNTVSWYQQALGQGPQFIFQYYREEENGRGNFPPRFSGLQFPNYSSELNVNALELDDSALYLCASSARDKSNYGYTFGSGTRLTVV.

The genes are TRBV27 and TRBJ1-2; TRBD1 agrees at 7 bases. The germline gives CDR1 MNHEY, CDR2 SMNVEV (reference sequence). The CDR3 has 15 amino acids. Trimming at V came to 2 bases and at J to 10 bases, leaving 13 bases not matched to a gene. CDR3 sequence reads: CASSLRPTGQTIYTF. The CDR3 coding sequence is TGTGCCAGCAGTTTAAGGCCAACGGGACAGACGATCTACACCTTC.

This chain joins TRBV19 and TRBJ1-2, with a tentative D call TRBD1 (6 bases). CDR3 length: 14 residues. Germline V CDR1 and CDR2: LNHDA, SQIVND (reference sequence). V lost 10 bases and J lost 3, with 18 bases in between. The CDR3 nucleotides read TGTGCCACACTACGACAGGCCGGGTACTATGGCTACACCTTC. Protein product: CATLRQAGYYGYTF.